This T cell receptor (beta chain) derives from a study of blood T cell repertoires in COVID-19. In the study overall: Collection of acute and convalescent COVID-19 samples took place in the United States, Italy and Spain. T cells, B-cell-depleted T cells, or PBMCs provided the cDNA or gDNA that served as material.

Libraries were prepared by immunoSEQ multiplex PCR; TCRdb keeps only in-frame clonotypes and omits some of them. Of under 350,000 clones in the sample, around nine tenths were seen once. The sequenced material came from peripheral blood. This TCR derives from a man in his forties with acute or convalescent COVID-19.

The CDR3 sequence: CSVAQLAGRLDEQFF. The CDR3 DNA follows: TGCAGCGTTGCCCAACTAGCGGGGCGTTTGGATGAGCAGTTCTTC. The chain recombines TRBV29-1 with TRBJ2-1, with 10 bases identical to TRBD2. The trim removed 4 bases at V and 8 bases at J, leaving 11 bases unmatched. This CDR3 contains 15 residues. Germline V gives CDR1 SQVTM, CDR2 ANQGSEA.